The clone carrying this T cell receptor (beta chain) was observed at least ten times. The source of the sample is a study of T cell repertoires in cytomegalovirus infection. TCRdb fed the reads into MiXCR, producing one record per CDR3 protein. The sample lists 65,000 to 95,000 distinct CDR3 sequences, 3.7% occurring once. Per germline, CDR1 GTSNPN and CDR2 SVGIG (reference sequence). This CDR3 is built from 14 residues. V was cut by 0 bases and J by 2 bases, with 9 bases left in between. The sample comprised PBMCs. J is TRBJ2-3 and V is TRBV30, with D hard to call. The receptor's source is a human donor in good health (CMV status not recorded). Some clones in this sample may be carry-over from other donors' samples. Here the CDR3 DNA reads TGTGCCTGGAGTGTTCAGAAATACACAGATACGCAGTATTTT. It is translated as CAWSVQKYTDTQYF.